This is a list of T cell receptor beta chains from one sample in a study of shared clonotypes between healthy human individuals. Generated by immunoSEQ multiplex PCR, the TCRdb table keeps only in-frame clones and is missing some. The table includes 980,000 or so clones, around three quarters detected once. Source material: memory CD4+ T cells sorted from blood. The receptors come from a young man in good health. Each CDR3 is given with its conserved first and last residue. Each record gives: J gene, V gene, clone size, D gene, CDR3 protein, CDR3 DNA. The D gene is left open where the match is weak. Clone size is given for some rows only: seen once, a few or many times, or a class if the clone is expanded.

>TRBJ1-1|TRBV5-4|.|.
CASSPEPTSLVNTEAFF
TGTGCCAGCAGCCCGGAGCCGACAAGTTTGGTGAACACTGAAGCTTTCTTC
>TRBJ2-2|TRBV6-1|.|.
CASGRGYTGELFF
TGTGCCAGCGGGCGGGGTTACACCGGGGAGCTGTTTTTT
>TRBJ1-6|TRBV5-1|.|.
CASSPTGGGANPYNSPLHF
TGCGCCAGCAGCCCCACGGGGGGGGGCGCAAACCCCTATAATTCACCCCTCCACTTT
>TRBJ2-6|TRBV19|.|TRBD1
CASRDREISGANVLTF
TGTGCCAGCCGGGACAGGGAAATCTCTGGGGCCAACGTCCTGACTTTC
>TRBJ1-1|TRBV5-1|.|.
CASSSGFRAFF
TGCGCCAGCAGCTCAGGGTTCAGGGCTTTCTTT
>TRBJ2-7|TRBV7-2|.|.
CASSPGPQKGKQYF
TGTGCCAGCAGCCCCGGCCCACAAAAGGGCAAGCAGTACTTC
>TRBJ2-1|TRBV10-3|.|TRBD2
CHVEREGHRYNEQFF
TGTCACGTCGAGCGGGAGGGCCATCGATACAATGAGCAGTTCTTC
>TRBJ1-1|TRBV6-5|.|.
CASGAGSGFF
TGTGCCAGCGGGGCGGGGTCGGGTTTCTTT
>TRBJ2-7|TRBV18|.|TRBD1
CASSPRMSGQGSYEQYF
TGTGCCAGCTCACCACGTATGTCCGGACAGGGTTCCTACGAGCAGTACTTC
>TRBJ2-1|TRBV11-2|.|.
CASSWGSSSYNEQFF
TGTGCCAGCAGCTGGGGCAGCAGCTCCTACAATGAGCAGTTCTTC
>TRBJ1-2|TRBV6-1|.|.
CASRGPQGYGYTF
TGTGCCAGCAGGGGGCCACAGGGTTATGGCTACACCTTC
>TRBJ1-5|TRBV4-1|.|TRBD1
CASSQWGQVGGYSNQPQHF
TGCGCCAGCAGCCAATGGGGACAGGTGGGGGGATATAGCAATCAGCCCCAGCATTTT
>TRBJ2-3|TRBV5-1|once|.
CASSLGGPTSTDTQYF
TGCGCCAGCAGCTTGGGTGGACCGACTAGCACAGATACGCAGTATTTT
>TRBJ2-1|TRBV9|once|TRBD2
CASSPRAGEYNEQFF
TGTGCCAGCAGCCCGCGCGCGGGGGAGTACAATGAGCAGTTCTTC